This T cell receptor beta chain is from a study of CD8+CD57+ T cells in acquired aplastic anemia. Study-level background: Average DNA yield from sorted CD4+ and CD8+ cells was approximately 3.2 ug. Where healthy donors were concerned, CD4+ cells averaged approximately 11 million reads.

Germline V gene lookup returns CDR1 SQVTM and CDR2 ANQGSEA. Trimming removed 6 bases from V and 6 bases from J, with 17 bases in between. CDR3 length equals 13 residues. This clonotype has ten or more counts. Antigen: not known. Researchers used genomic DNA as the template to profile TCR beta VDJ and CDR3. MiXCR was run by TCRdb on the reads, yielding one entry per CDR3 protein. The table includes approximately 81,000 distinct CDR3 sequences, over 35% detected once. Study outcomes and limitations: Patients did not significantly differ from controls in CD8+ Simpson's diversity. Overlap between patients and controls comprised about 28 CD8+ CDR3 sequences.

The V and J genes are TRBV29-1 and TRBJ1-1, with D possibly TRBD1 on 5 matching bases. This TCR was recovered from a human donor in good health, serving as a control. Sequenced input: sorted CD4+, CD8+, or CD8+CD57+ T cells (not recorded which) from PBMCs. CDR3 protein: CSVGGEMGSEAFF. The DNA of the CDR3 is TGCAGCGTGGGAGGGGAGATGGGCTCTGAAGCTTTCTTT. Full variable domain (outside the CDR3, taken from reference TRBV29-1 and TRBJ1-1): SAVISQKPSRDICQRGTSLTIQCQVDSQVTMMFWYRQQPGQSLTLIATANQGSEATYESGFVIDKFPISRPNLTFSTLTVSNMSPEDSSIYLCSVGGEMGSEAFFGQGTRLTVV.